The TCR beta chain described here comes from a study of response to subunit inactivated influenza vaccine. TCRdb passed the RT-PCR reads through MiXCR, listing each CDR3 protein once. The repertoire holds 250,000 to 350,000 distinct CDR3 sequences, with 20% to 25% as singletons. From germline, CDR1 is SGHRS and CDR2 YFSETQ. There are 13 residues in the CDR3. Trimming removed 4 bases at V and 3 bases at J, with 10 bases between. Overall study findings and caveats: After each seasonal influenza vaccination, few new T cells are recruited, the authors suggested.

This clonotype was seen ten or more times. The target antigen is unknown. This receptor was obtained from a man aged 50-75 years who received an inactivated influenza vaccine. The chain has TRBV5-1 and TRBJ1-2; D call uncertain. The sample here was PBMCs from blood, taken less than 22 months after vaccination. CDR3 nucleotides: TGCGCCAGCAGCCACGACGGCCACTATGGCTACACCTTC. This encodes CASSHDGHYGYTF.